This is a list of T cell receptor beta chains from one sample in a study of shared clonotypes between healthy human individuals. This table comes from immunoSEQ multiplex PCR, and its TCRdb copy is limited to in-frame clones, with some not included. The data show 600,000 or so clones, with roughly 95% seen just once and over 0.09% held by the top ten. Sequencing input: naive CD8+ T cells sorted from blood. These receptors were collected from a woman aged 25 to 39 in good health. The CDR3 runs from the conserved cysteine through the conserved F or W. Size values are once, few and many counts, or a class for expanded clones, and some rows have none.

CASSLSGEQYF	TRBV11-2	TRBJ2-7	once
CASHAKYNDRGSQPQHF	TRBV12-1	TRBJ1-5	once
CASSLVRGRSLSNQPQHF	TRBV28	TRBJ1-5	-
CASRTYHGLAGAPHPDEQFF	TRBV28	TRBJ2-1	-
CASSQGSGSMDEQYF	TRBV4-2	TRBJ2-7	-
CASSSTQWDQETQYF	TRBV28	TRBJ2-5	-
CSVEDLGTRQISSYNEQFF	TRBV29-1	TRBJ2-1	once
CASSLVSWGQDYEQYF	TRBV7-9	TRBJ2-7	-
CASSQDRMNTEAFF	TRBV13	TRBJ1-1	-
CASRRGWEQFF	TRBV25-1	TRBJ2-1	-
CASSSLGLAPGELFF	TRBV27	TRBJ2-2	-
CASTSGRITDTQYF	TRBV2	TRBJ2-3	-
CASSFLGGRGEQYF	TRBV27	TRBJ2-7	-
CASSQVHGENTEAFF	TRBV4-2	TRBJ1-1	-
CASSFSGAGGYEQYF	TRBV7-6	TRBJ2-7	-
CASSYSGSSYTEAFF	TRBV6-5	TRBJ1-1	-
CASSYTDTQYF	TRBV5-4	TRBJ2-3	-
CASSPTGTGVNEQFF	TRBV5-4	TRBJ2-1	-
CASSSGGEDSGNTIYF	TRBV28	TRBJ1-3	-
CASSLVGLAGIQETQYF	TRBV5-1	TRBJ2-5	-
CASSLRTEPNTEAFF	TRBV19	TRBJ1-1	-
CASRFYSNLGERLGEAFF	TRBV11-3	TRBJ1-1	-
CASSSALGNEQFF	TRBV7-3	TRBJ2-1	-
CASVAGTGGYYEQYF	TRBV28	TRBJ2-7	-
CASSIVPSGGYNEQFF	TRBV19	TRBJ2-1	-
CASSPMTGNQPQHF	TRBV4-2	TRBJ1-5	-
CASTPTPGYGYTF	TRBV27	TRBJ1-2	-
CASSWSDYYNEQFF	TRBV7-9	TRBJ2-1	-
CASSSGLLSTDTQYF	TRBV5-1	TRBJ2-3	-
CASSTVAGEQYF	TRBV7-2	TRBJ2-7	-
CASSERGLAGGPGYEQYF	TRBV2	TRBJ2-7	-
CASSDGDRGLIGEQYF	TRBV9	TRBJ2-7	once
CASSPDPAVGGYTF	TRBV5-1	TRBJ1-2	-
CASSFPGIYNEQFF	TRBV7-9	TRBJ2-1	-
CASSLGTSLGEQYF	TRBV27	TRBJ2-7	-
CASSPGGRTDTQYF	TRBV28	TRBJ2-3	-
CASMPGTGIYEQYF	TRBV27	TRBJ2-7	-
CAHPFLDTGELFF	TRBV7-9	TRBJ2-2	-
CASSSVGEQYF	TRBV28	TRBJ2-7	-
CAWSFLAEYNEQFF	TRBV30	TRBJ2-1	-
CASSLSPGSDGYTF	TRBV28	TRBJ1-2	-
CASSVGTSGGYEQYF	TRBV9	TRBJ2-7	-
CAWAPDGARELFF	TRBV30	TRBJ2-2	-
CASSFTPFQDEQYF	TRBV28	TRBJ2-7	-
CASSFSVGEQYF	TRBV27	TRBJ2-7	once
CASSGLRSEQYF	TRBV28	TRBJ2-7	-
CASRGGMSDEAFF	TRBV2	TRBJ1-1	-
CASSISGLLPLSYEQYF	TRBV7-9	TRBJ2-7	-